This T cell receptor (beta chain) was documented in a study of tumor-infiltrating lymphocytes in primary liver carcinoma. Priming with a constant-region primer yielded TCR beta cDNA from roughly 0.45 ug total RNA. For TCR beta, libraries were produced by three nested multiplex PCR rounds using slightly modified ARM-PCR. A C-beta reverse primer and TRBV1-TRBV30 forward primers served in each of the first two PCR rounds, at around 10 cycles apiece. MiXCR, run by TCRdb on the multiplex PCR reads, gives a single entry per CDR3 protein. The table lists around 80,000 distinct CDR3 sequences, about 75% of them singletons. With respect to this clonotype: The junction differs from germline at one of its ends, possibly a read error.

The length of the CDR3 is 16 residues. CDR1 is SGHVS, CDR2 FQNEAQ, per germline. It was from roughly 20-30 mg of unsorted bulk tissue that RNA and DNA were co-extracted. Infection with HBV was chronic in patients; they were treatment-naive. The origin of this receptor is a man aged 35-49 years with primary liver carcinoma and hepatitis B virus infection. Sequencing used tumor-adjacent normal liver tissue. This chain connects TRBV7-8 to TRBJ2-1; D gene ambiguous. CDR3 sequence (DNA): TGTGCCAGTAGCTCTGACTTTGGCGGTACCCACAATGAGCAGTTCTTC. This encodes CASSSDFGGTHNEQFF.